The 25 T cell receptor beta chains in this list originate from one sample, sequenced in a study of blood T cell repertoires in COVID-19. The assay was immunoSEQ multiplex PCR, and TCRdb's table has in-frame clones only and misses some. The sample consists of approximately 89,000 clones, approximately 86% of them appearing once. The material sequenced was peripheral blood. The receptors shown here come from a woman between 65 and 79 years old with active or convalescent COVID-19.

This clone has only one observation. The rearrangement joins TRBV2 to TRBJ2-5; TRBD2 matches at 8 bases. The CDR3 loop spans 14 amino acids. Germline assignment: CDR1 SNHLY and CDR2 FYNNEI. V was clipped by 4 bases and J by 9 bases; unmatched bases: 10. Here the CDR3 reads CASSAIAGGFSQYF. The CDR3 DNA is TGTGCCAGCAGTGCCATCGCGGGGGGTTTCTCCCAGTACTTC.

The chain uses TRBV5-6 and TRBJ2-7; 10 bases are a match to TRBD2. V dropped 1 base and J dropped 3; count of bases not matched to a gene: 4. This CDR3 is built from 15 residues. Germline-derived CDR1 and CDR2 are SGHDT and YYEEEE. The CDR3 sequence is CASSLRASGGYEQYF. Here the CDR3 DNA reads TGTGCCAGCAGCTTGCGGGCTAGCGGGGGCTACGAGCAGTACTTC.

This clone was seen a handful of times. This chain uses TRBV19 with TRBJ2-2; 14 bases align to TRBD2. The CDR3 is 16 amino acids. The ends lost 7 bases at V and 4 bases at J; junction bases unmatched: 5. Germline V gene data show CDR1 as LNHDA and CDR2 as SQIVND (reference sequence). The CDR3 DNA reads as TGTGCCAGTAATCTCGGACTAGCGGGGGGCACCGGGGAGCTGTTTTTT. Protein sequence: CASNLGLAGGTGELFF.

J is TRBJ2-1 and V is TRBV10-3; 13 positions agree with TRBD2. Per the germline V gene, CDR1 is ENHRY and CDR2 is SYGVKD. This CDR3 has 17 residues. J lost 0 bases, V lost 3 bases, and 2 bases had no gene match. In DNA form, the CDR3 reads TGTGCCATCAGTGATACTAGCGGGGGGGCCTCCTACAATGAGCAGTTCTTC. Its translation: CAISDTSGGASYNEQFF.

CDR3 loop: CASPLDRDRGALNTEAFF. The CDR3 bases are TGTGCCAGCCCCCTAGATCGGGACAGGGGCGCACTGAACACTGAAGCTTTCTTT. The rearrangement links TRBV6-4 to TRBJ1-1; 10 positions agree with TRBD1. Unmatched junction bases numbered 15, after V lost 8 bases and J lost 0 bases. Germline CDR1 and CDR2: MRHNA and SNTAGT. CDR3 length: 18 amino acids.

CDR3 bases: TGTGCCAGCAGATCCCCGGGACAGGGGAGCTCCTACGAGCAGTACTTC. Amino acid sequence: CASRSPGQGSSYEQYF. The chain links TRBV28 to TRBJ2-7, with TRBD1 matching 10 bases. The germline V gene encodes CDR1 MDHEN and CDR2 SYDVKM. The CDR3 runs to 16 residues. The V and J ends lost 6 bases and 0 bases, in that order; junction bases with no gene match: 8.

V usage is TRBV28 and J usage is TRBJ2-5; D gene uncertain. Germline loops: CDR1 MDHEN, CDR2 SYDVKM. V dropped 2 bases and J dropped 5 bases, with 9 bases sitting between them. There are 13 residues in the CDR3. The CDR3 DNA is TGTGCCAGCAGTTTACGGCAGAGGGAGACCCAGTACTTC. Translated: CASSLRQRETQYF.

The chain carries TRBV29-1 and TRBJ2-5, with D possibly TRBD2 on 5 matching bases. V lost 3 bases, J lost 5 bases, and 7 bases lay in between. From germline, CDR1 is SQVTM and CDR2 ANQGSEA. The CDR3 is made up of 11 amino acids. CDR3 nucleotides: TGCAGCGTTGACGGCGGGGAGACCCAGTACTTC. It encodes CSVDGGETQYF.

This clone turned up a few times. The chain recombines TRBV6-2 or TRBV6-3 with TRBJ1-2; 9 bases match TRBD1. This CDR3 is built from 14 residues. The trim removed 2 bases at V and 8 bases at J, leaving 6 bases unmatched. CDR1 is MNHEY and CDR2 is SVGEGT in the germline V gene. CDR3 region: CASSYRGQGSGYTF. The CDR3 DNA sequence: TGTGCCAGCAGTTACCGCGGACAGGGGAGCGGCTACACCTTC.

J is TRBJ2-5 and V is TRBV7-2, with 14 bases aligning to TRBD2. With 5 bases clipped from V and 7 bases from J, the junction kept 12 bases outside the gene matches. Germline loops: CDR1 SGHTA, CDR2 FQGNSA. This CDR3 comprises 17 residues. The CDR3 DNA reads TGTGCCAGCAGCCCGATGACTAGCGGGGGGGATGGTGTGACCCAGTACTTC. Residues: CASSPMTSGGDGVTQYF. Variable domain in full (rest from reference TRBV7-2 and TRBJ2-5): GAGVSQSPSNKVTEKGKDVELRCDPISGHTALYWYRQSLGQGLEFLIYFQGNSAPDKSGLPSDRFSAERTGGSVSTLTIQRTQQEDSAVYLCASSPMTSGGDGVTQYFGPGTRLLVL.

The rearrangement joins TRBV4-2 to TRBJ2-1; 12 bases fit TRBD2. J was trimmed by 5 bases and V by 4 bases; bases with no gene match: 3. CDR3 length equals 15 residues. Germline V gene lookup returns CDR1 LGHNA and CDR2 YNFKEQ. CDR3 nucleotides: TGTGCCAGCAGCCCGCGGACTAGCGGGGACAATGAGCAGTTCTTC. This sequence encodes CASSPRTSGDNEQFF.

The rearrangement links TRBV19 to TRBJ1-1; perhaps TRBD1 as D (6 bases). V dropped 8 bases and J dropped 0 bases, with 16 bases sitting between them. Per the germline V gene, CDR1 is LNHDA and CDR2 is SQIVND (reference sequence). There are 15 residues in the CDR3. The CDR3: CASLDRLGLNTEAFF. CDR3 nucleotides: TGTGCCAGTCTTGACAGGTTGGGGCTGAACACTGAAGCTTTCTTT.

The gene calls are TRBV18 and TRBJ2-1; tentatively, D is TRBD2 (6 bases). Germline assignment: CDR1 KGHSH and CDR2 LQKENI. The CDR3 has 15 residues. V was pared by 3 bases and J by 9 bases, with 18 bases between. The CDR3 DNA reads TGTGCCAGCTCACCCCGGGTAGGAGGGACTGTTGAGCAGTTCTTC. Amino acid sequence: CASSPRVGGTVEQFF.

The V and J genes are TRBV6-5 and TRBJ1-1, with a weak D call TRBD1 (6 bases). With 8 bases removed from V and 4 bases from J, the gap between germline ends came to 17 bases. CDR1 is MNHEY and CDR2 is SVGAGI in the germline V gene. The CDR3 is 14 residues long. The CDR3 sequence: CASGQGRSSTEAFF. CDR3 bases: TGTGCCAGCGGGCAGGGGCGGTCGAGCACTGAAGCTTTCTTT.

This chain uses TRBV5-4 with TRBJ1-6; D is unresolved. This CDR3 has 14 residues. The ends were cut back, 5 bases at V and 8 bases at J, with 14 bases in the middle. Germline CDR1 reads SGHNT; CDR2 reads YYREEE (reference sequence). CDR3 DNA: TGTGCCAGCAGTCAGGACTCTGGAGATTCACCCCTCCACTTT. This gives the protein CASSQDSGDSPLHF.

The genes are TRBV27 and TRBJ2-7, with 9 bases aligning to TRBD1. This CDR3 is built from 13 residues. Trimming removed 1 base from V and 8 bases from J; junction bases left unmatched: 3. Germline V lookup: CDR1 MNHEY, CDR2 SMNVEV (reference sequence). CDR3 DNA sequence: TGTGCCAGCAGTTTATGGGACAGGGAACAGCAGTACTTC. It is translated as CASSLWDREQQYF.

The chain joins TRBV3-1 (or the pseudogene TRBV3-2) to TRBJ1-1; TRBD1 aligns across 7 bases. J lost 4 bases, V lost 4 bases, and 9 bases had no gene match. Germline loops: CDR1 LGHDT, CDR2 YNNKEL (reference sequence). CDR3 size: 15 residues. The CDR3 protein is CASSRERGLATEAFF. As DNA, the CDR3 is TGTGCCAGCAGCCGGGAGAGGGGGCTGGCCACTGAAGCTTTCTTT.

This chain uses TRBV24-1 with TRBJ1-2; D call uncertain. With 3 bases removed from V and 8 bases from J, the gap between germline ends came to 15 bases. In germline, CDR1 is KGHDR, CDR2 SFDVKD. The CDR3 contains 14 residues. The DNA of the CDR3 is TGTGCCACCAGTGATCCGGGGATACTAGGAGGCTACACCTTC. Encoded protein: CATSDPGILGGYTF.

The V and J genes are TRBV12-2 and TRBJ2-7; the DNA was not compared with TRBD1, the D call given in the table. TRBV12-2 represents a pseudogene. The CDR3 spans 8 residues. In nucleotides, the CDR3 is TGTGCAAGTCGCTTTGTGGCCTTC. This encodes CASRFVAF.

This chain links TRBV7-9 with TRBJ1-5; 12 bases are a match to TRBD1. CDR1 and CDR2 (germline): SEHNR, FQNEAQ (reference sequence). With 4 bases clipped from V and 5 bases from J, the junction kept 12 bases outside the gene matches. CDR3 length: 18 residues. For the CDR3, the DNA is TGTGCCAGCAGCTCAACGAGGGGACAGGGGGCTATTGATCAGCCCCAGCATTTT. The encoded protein is CASSSTRGQGAIDQPQHF.

The V and J genes are TRBV20-1 and TRBJ2-7, with 9 nucleotides matching TRBD2. Germline V gene sequence: CDR1 DFQATT, CDR2 SNEGSKA (reference sequence). With 5 bases clipped from V and 6 bases from J, the junction kept 2 bases outside the gene matches. The length of the CDR3 is 11 residues. In nucleotides, the CDR3 is TGCAGTGCTCAGGGACTAGCCGAGCAGTACTTC. Amino acid sequence: CSAQGLAEQYF.

The table lists this clone with a count of one. The chain uses TRBV2 and TRBJ1-2; 9 positions agree with TRBD1. With 2 bases clipped from V and 4 bases from J, the junction kept 5 bases outside the gene matches. The CDR3 loop spans 15 amino acids. Germline lookup yields CDR1 SNHLY and CDR2 FYNNEI. CDR3 DNA: TGTGCCAGCAGTGAAATGGGACAGGGACCCTATGGCTACACCTTC. Amino acids: CASSEMGQGPYGYTF.

The chain links TRBV6-6 to TRBJ1-1; D perhaps matches TRBD1 (5 bases). Trimming took off 4 bases at V and 1 base at J, with 13 bases between the two ends. The CDR3 has 15 amino acids. Germline-derived CDR1 and CDR2 are MNHNY and SVGAGI (reference sequence). CDR3 bases: TGTGCCAGCAGTTTTCAGGGTGTGGGGAACACTGAAGCTTTCTTT. This encodes CASSFQGVGNTEAFF.

In DNA form, the CDR3 reads TGTGCCAGCAGGGGACGATCCGGGACTAGGTCCGGGGAGCTGTTTTTT. This codes for CASRGRSGTRSGELFF. The chain carries TRBV7-2 and TRBJ2-2; 8 bases fit TRBD2. Trimming at V came to 6 bases and at J to 6 bases, leaving 12 bases not matched to a gene. Germline loops: CDR1 SGHTA, CDR2 FQGNSA. The CDR3 consists of 16 residues.

This rearrangement joins TRBV5-6 to TRBJ1-1; no reliable D call. The CDR3 extends over 15 amino acids. Between the trimmed V and J ends, which lost 4 bases and 1 base, there was a span of 14 bases. Germline V gene data show CDR1 as SGHDT and CDR2 as YYEEEE. CDR3 DNA: TGTGCCAGCAGCGCTCTCCGGGAAAAGAACACTGAAGCTTTCTTT. It specifies CASSALREKNTEAFF.